One sample yielded the 8 T cell receptor beta chains listed below, sequenced in a study of T-cell reconstitution after alpha-beta-depleted transplantation in children. Preparation of the TCRbeta library used unique molecular identifiers. TCRdb re-called the PCR reads with MiXCR, one entry per CDR3 protein. The table has 350,000 to 400,000 distinct CDR3 sequences, around 20% seen once; the top ten hold 3.8%. The sequencing here drew on PBMCs from the stem cell graft donor, taken from the stem cell graft. The receptors derive from a human donor who donated a stem cell graft to a child with acute myeloid leukemia.

The CDR3 loop is CASSLTDRGMEQYF. CDR3 DNA: TGTGCCAGCAGCTTAACCGACAGGGGTATGGAGCAGTACTTC. V usage is TRBV7-9 and J usage is TRBJ2-7; TRBD1 matches 8 bases. Germline V gene data show CDR1 as SEHNR and CDR2 as FQNEAQ (reference sequence). V trimming: 2 bases; J trimming: 7 bases; junction bases outside the gene matches: 7. This CDR3 region has 14 residues. The variable domain in full, with the rest retrieved from reference TRBV7-9 and TRBJ2-7, is DTGVSQNPRHKITKRGQNVTFRCDPISEHNRLYWYRQTLGQGPEFLTYFQNEAQLEKSRLLSDRFSAERPKGSFSTLEIQRTEQGDSAMYLCASSLTDRGMEQYFGPGTRLTVT.

This clonotype was counted between two and nine times. The rearrangement uses TRBV6-5 and TRBJ2-1; tentatively, D is TRBD2 (5 bases). The CDR3 covers 15 residues. V lost 1 base and J lost 8, with 15 bases in between. The V gene's germline CDR1 is MNHEY and CDR2 SVGAGI. The CDR3 nucleotides are TGTGCCAGCAGTTACTTGTTCGGAGGAGAAGATGAGCAGTTCTTC. It is translated as CASSYLFGGEDEQFF.

The V and J genes are TRBV4-2 and TRBJ2-7, with 14 bases that match TRBD2. The V gene's germline CDR1 is LGHNA and CDR2 YNFKEQ. With V trimmed by 0 bases and J by 0 bases, 10 bases remained unmatched. This CDR3 is 20 amino acids long. The CDR3 DNA is TGTGCCAGCAGCCAAGATTACGGGACTAGCGGGAGTCGGAGCTCCTACGAGCAGTACTTC. This codes for CASSQDYGTSGSRSSYEQYF.

This clonotype has just a few counts. Given a much more abundant clone one base away, this may be a read error. The V call is TRBV12-3 or TRBV12-4, the J call TRBJ2-3, with D unresolved. Trimming took off 3 bases at V and 6 bases at J, with 4 bases between the two ends. This CDR3 has 11 residues. CDR3 sequence reads: CASSFWDTQYF. CDR3 sequence (DNA): TGTGCCAGCAGTTTTTGGGATACGCAGTATTTT.

In nucleotides, the CDR3 is TGCAGCGTCACCGGGACAGCTAATGAAAAACTGTTTTTT. Translation gives CSVTGTANEKLFF. V is TRBV29-1 and J is TRBJ1-4; TRBD1 aligns across 7 bases. Germline V lookup: CDR1 SQVTM, CDR2 ANQGSEA. Trimming took 6 bases from V and 3 from J; bases not matched to a gene: 4. The length of the CDR3 is 13 residues. Full variable domain (outside the CDR3, taken from reference TRBV29-1 and TRBJ1-4): SAVISQKPSRDICQRGTSLTIQCQVDSQVTMMFWYRQQPGQSLTLIATANQGSEATYESGFVIDKFPISRPNLTFSTLTVSNMSPEDSSIYLCSVTGTANEKLFFGSGTQLSVL.

This chain uses TRBV2 with TRBJ2-1; 10 positions match TRBD2. CDR3 length: 16 amino acids. Germline values: CDR1 SNHLY, CDR2 FYNNEI. J was trimmed by 0 bases and V by 5 bases; bases with no gene match: 4. This chain's CDR3 is CASSQLAGNSYNEQFF. CDR3 DNA sequence: TGTGCCAGCAGTCAACTAGCGGGGAACTCCTACAATGAGCAGTTCTTC.

The chain joins TRBV11-1 to TRBJ1-2; 8 nucleotides agree with TRBD1. The V and J ends lost 5 bases and 5 bases, in that order; junction bases with no gene match: 10. From germline, CDR1 is SGHAT and CDR2 FQDESV (reference sequence). The CDR3 loop spans 15 amino acids. CDR3 sequence: CASSQAQGARYGYTF. The DNA of the CDR3 is TGTGCCAGCAGCCAGGCCCAGGGGGCGCGATATGGCTACACCTTC.

The chain carries TRBV12-3 or TRBV12-4 and TRBJ1-2, with D hard to call. The CDR3 runs to 15 residues. V was shortened by 1 base and J by 3 bases, with 12 bases between the two germline ends. This CDR3 reads CASSLGSNGDYGYTF. CDR3 in DNA: TGTGCCAGCAGTTTAGGAAGTAACGGCGACTATGGCTACACCTTC.